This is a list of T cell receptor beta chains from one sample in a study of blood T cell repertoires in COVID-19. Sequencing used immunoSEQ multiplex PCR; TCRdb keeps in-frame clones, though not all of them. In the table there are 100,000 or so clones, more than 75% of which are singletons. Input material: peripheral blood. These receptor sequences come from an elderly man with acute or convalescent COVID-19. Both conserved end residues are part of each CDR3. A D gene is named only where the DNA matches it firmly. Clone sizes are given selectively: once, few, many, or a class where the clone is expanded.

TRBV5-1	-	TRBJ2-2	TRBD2	TGCGCCAGCAGCCCCATCCAGACTAGCGGGGACGGGGAGCTGTTTTTT	CASSPIQTSGDGELFF
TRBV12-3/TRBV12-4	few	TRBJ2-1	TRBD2	TGTGCCAGCAGGACTAGCGGGAGAAATGAGCAGTTCTTC	CASRTSGRNEQFF
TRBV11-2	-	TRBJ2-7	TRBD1	TGTGCCAGCAGCTCACGGGACAGGGGGACCTACGAGCAGTACTTC	CASSSRDRGTYEQYF
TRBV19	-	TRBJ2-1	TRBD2	TGTGCCAGTAAAGAGAGCGGGATAATGGGTGAGCAGTTCTTC	CASKESGIMGEQFF
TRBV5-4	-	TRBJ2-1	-	TGTGCCAGCAGACCAAAGGGAGGCTCCCCTAAGCAGTTCTTC	CASRPKGGSPKQFF
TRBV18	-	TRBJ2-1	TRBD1	TGTGCCAGCTCTCCCCGGGACAGAGTCTACAATGAGCAGTTCTTC	CASSPRDRVYNEQFF
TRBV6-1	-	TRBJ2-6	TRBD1	TGTGCCAGCAGTGAGAGGACAGGTCGCTCTGGGGCCAACGTCCTGACTTTC	CASSERTGRSGANVLTF
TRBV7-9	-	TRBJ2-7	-	TGTGCCAGCAGCTTAATTACACCCCACGAGCAGTACTTC	CASSLITPHEQYF
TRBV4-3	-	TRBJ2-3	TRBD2	TGCGCCAGCAGCCAAGATCTTGGGACTAGCGGGACCTCTCGGACAGATACGCAGTATTTT	CASSQDLGTSGTSRTDTQYF
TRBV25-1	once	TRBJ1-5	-	TGTGCCAGCAGCGCCGCGGGGGGAGGTAATCAGCCCCAGCATTTT	CASSAAGGGNQPQHF
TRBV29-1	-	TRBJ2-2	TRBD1	TGCAGCGTTGAAGCTCGGACAGGGGGCCCCGGGGAGCTGTTTTTT	CSVEARTGGPGELFF
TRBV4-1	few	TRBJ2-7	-	TGCGCCAGCAGCCAAGGTGAACGGGGCTCCTACGAGCAGTACTTC	CASSQGERGSYEQYF
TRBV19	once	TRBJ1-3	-	TGTGCCAGTAGTGTCAACCCCCAGGGATCTGGAAACACCATATATTTT	CASSVNPQGSGNTIYF
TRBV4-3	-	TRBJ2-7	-	TGCGCCAGCAGCCAAGCACACGGGTTTTCCGAGCAGTACTTC	CASSQAHGFSEQYF
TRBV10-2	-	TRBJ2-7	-	TGCGCCAGCGGGATCCAGGGATACGAGCAGTACTTC	CASGIQGYEQYF
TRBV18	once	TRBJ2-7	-	TGTGCCAGCTCACCAAGGAACCTACAGACCTCCTACGAGCAGTACTTC	CASSPRNLQTSYEQYF
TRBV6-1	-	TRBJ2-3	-	TGTGCCAGCAGTGAAGCGGGGGGGCGCACAGATACGCAGTATTTT	CASSEAGGRTDTQYF
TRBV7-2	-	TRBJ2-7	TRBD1	TGTGCCAGCAGCTCCACAGGGGGTAATTTCTACGAGCAGTACTTC	CASSSTGGNFYEQYF
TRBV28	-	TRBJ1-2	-	TGTGCCTCCAGCGGTGCTAACTATGGCTACACCTTC	CASSGANYGYTF
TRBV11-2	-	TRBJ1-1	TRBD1	TGTGCCAGCAGCCGACAGGGGGCGCTGAACACTGAAGCTTTCTTT	CASSRQGALNTEAFF
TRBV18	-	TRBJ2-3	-	TGTGCCAGCTCACCAACGGGAGCGAATACGCAGTATTTT	CASSPTGANTQYF
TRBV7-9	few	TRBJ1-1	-	TGTGCCAGCAGCTTAGCCAGTTACGTGGACACTGAAGCTTTCTTT	CASSLASYVDTEAFF
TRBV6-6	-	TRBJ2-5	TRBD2	TGTGCCAGCAGACCCCGGGGGGGCGGTCTGGAGACCCAGTACTTC	CASRPRGGGLETQYF
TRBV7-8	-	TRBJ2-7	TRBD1	TGTGCCAGCAGCTTAGGGGGACAGGGGGCTAAGACCTACGAGCAGTACTTC	CASSLGGQGAKTYEQYF
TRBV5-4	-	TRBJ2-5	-	TGTGCCAGCAGTCGACAACCCACCAGGACAGTTCAAGAGACCCAGTACTTC	CASSRQPTRTVQETQYF
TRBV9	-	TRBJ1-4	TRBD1	TGTGCCAGCAGCGTAGATCCAACAGGGGGAGCTAATGAAAAACTGTTTTTT	CASSVDPTGGANEKLFF
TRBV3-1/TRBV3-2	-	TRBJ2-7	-	TGTGCCAGCAGCCAAGACCCTGAGCATATCTACGAGCAGTACTTC	CASSQDPEHIYEQYF